Below, one T cell receptor (beta chain) is given with its context. Its antigen is still unknown. Scientists made TCR beta libraries using quantitative 5'-RACE with molecular barcodes. TCRdb fed the 5' RACE reads into MiXCR, producing one record per CDR3 protein. The data hold just over 150,000 distinct CDR3 sequences, with around 19% observed a single time. The record originates from a study of CD8 T cells in ankylosing spondylitis. The study, taken as a whole, reports: According to the report, clones linked to the disease were significantly enriched in matched synovial fluid samples taken from ankylosing spondylitis patients. Blood of patients with ankylosing spondylitis appeared to be characterized by a TCR beta motif of 8 or 9 highly homologous variants.

Germline trimming cut 5 bases from V and 3 bases from J; bases unmatched to any gene: 13. This CDR3 has 19 amino acids. Germline loops: CDR1 PRHDT, CDR2 FYEKMQ (reference sequence). Sequenced sample: blood, either unsorted or a sorted T cell fraction (not recorded which). The TCR comes from a male donor with ankylosing spondylitis or in good health (not recorded which). J is TRBJ2-4 and V is TRBV13, with 13 bases matching TRBD2. The CDR3 coding sequence is TGTGCCAGCAGCCCCCGGACTAGCGGGAGTGGATTTAGCAAAAACATTCAGTACTTC. It specifies CASSPRTSGSGFSKNIQYF.